The source of this T cell receptor beta chain is a study of blood T cells in healthy people across ages. Comment on this clonotype: Its antigen remains unknown.

The use of a sample-barcoded 5' primer and a J-beta primer mix characterized a second PCR of roughly 7 to 11 cycles. TCRdb re-derived calls from the 5' RACE reads in MiXCR, one entry per CDR3 protein. The profile shows roughly 1,300,000 distinct CDR3 sequences, 59% of them singletons. Overall study findings and caveats: Investigators treated diversity estimates from one million T cells as underestimates. Measured against age, TCR beta diversity per million T cells decreased in a roughly linear manner. Both naive CD4+ cell counts and diversity were greater in long-lived donors than in aged donors.

The sequencing input was blood. The TCR sequence derives from a man younger than 35 in good health.

The CDR3 region has the DNA TGTGCCAGCAATAACGGACAGGGCTACGAGCAGTACTTC. Protein product: CASNNGQGYEQYF. The chain uses TRBV2 and TRBJ2-5, with 8 bases fitting TRBD1. The J call may be incorrect, as the DNA end agrees better with TRBJ2-7. Germline CDR1 is SNHLY and CDR2 is FYNNEI. CDR3 size: 13 residues.